The 30 T cell receptor beta chains presented below share a single source sample, sequenced in a study of T cell changes during pregnancy in multiple sclerosis (dated by TCRdb to between 2019 and 2020). Libraries were constructed by the immunoSEQ multiplex PCR assay. Drawn from immuneACCESS, this table holds only the in-frame rearrangements with V and J called that TCRdb kept. Clones are partly lost; checked studies trace under half to an unresolved V gene and leave the rest unexplained. Within this sample are tens of thousands of clones, with roughly 92% of them counted one time only. The ten largest clonotypes hold around 0.71% of the sample. The sequenced sample was CD4+ T cells from peripheral blood mononuclear cells, obtained in the first trimester of pregnancy. These receptors originate from a female donor with multiple sclerosis, enrolled in a pregnancy study.

The rearrangement links TRBV7-2 to TRBJ2-4; 8 positions match TRBD2. Per germline, CDR1 SGHTA and CDR2 FQGNSA. The CDR3 length is 15 residues. V was clipped by 4 bases and J by 1 base; unmatched bases: 3. The CDR3 here is CASSSGGAAKNIQYF. CDR3 nucleotide sequence: TGTGCCAGCAGCTCCGGGGGGGCGGCCAAAAACATTCAGTACTTC.

The chain employs TRBV7-9 and TRBJ1-2; D unresolved. CDR1 and CDR2 from the germline V gene are SEHNR and FQNEAQ (reference sequence). V lost 10 bases and J lost 7, with 16 bases in between. The CDR3 extends over 12 amino acids. In DNA, the CDR3 is TGTGCCAACATAATCCCGGAGGGTGGCTACACCTTC. Its protein product is CANIIPEGGYTF.

This clone is a singleton in its sample. The rearrangement links TRBV4-3 to TRBJ2-3; 10 bases line up with TRBD2. Trimming cost V 4 bases and J 2 bases; bases outside gene matches: 6. Germline V gene lookup returns CDR1 LGHNA and CDR2 YSLEER. The CDR3 loop spans 16 amino acids. DNA for the CDR3: TGCGCCAGCAGCCGGACACTAGCGGGGAACACAGATACGCAGTATTTT. Its translation is CASSRTLAGNTDTQYF.

CDR3 bases: TGTGCCAGCGGAGTACAGGGGCCCTCAACGAACACTGAAGCTTTCTTT. Its translation is CASGVQGPSTNTEAFF. The rearrangement links TRBV6-4 to TRBJ1-1; 7 bases match TRBD1. The CDR3 runs 16 residues. V lost 8 bases, J lost 1 base, and 13 bases stayed unmatched. Germline assignment: CDR1 MRHNA and CDR2 SNTAGT.

The gene calls are TRBV28 and TRBJ1-1, with no clear D. CDR1 MDHEN and CDR2 SYDVKM come from the germline V gene. The CDR3 runs to 13 residues. Trimming took off 11 bases at V and 4 bases at J, with 17 bases between the two ends. The CDR3 DNA is TGTGCCTCCACCCGGGCCGGGGTCACTGAAGCTTTCTTT. Residues: CASTRAGVTEAFF.

This clone was counted between two and nine times. V usage is TRBV14 and J usage is TRBJ2-7; no reliable D call. The germline V gene has CDR1 SGHDN and CDR2 FVKESK. Trimming left V 4 bases short and J 1 base short, with 23 bases between. The length of the CDR3 is 18 residues. CDR3 protein: CASSPSRSTRRSSYEQYF. The CDR3 DNA is TGTGCCAGCAGCCCTAGTAGATCAACCCGACGGAGTTCCTACGAGCAGTACTTC.

The chain carries TRBV5-1 and TRBJ2-7, with a possible D match to TRBD2 (7 bases). This CDR3 contains 13 residues. Trimming took 2 bases from V and 5 from J, leaving 11 bases between them. CDR1 SGHRS and CDR2 YFSETQ come from the germline V gene. This chain's CDR3 is CASSFREGDEQYF. Here the CDR3 DNA reads TGCGCCAGCAGCTTCAGGGAGGGGGACGAGCAGTACTTC. The full variable domain, completed using reference TRBV5-1 and TRBJ2-7, is KAGVTQTPRYLIKTRGQQVTLSCSPISGHRSVSWYQQTPGQGLQFLFEYFSETQRNKGNFPGRFSGRQFSNSRSEMNVSTLELGDSALYLCASSFREGDEQYFGPGTRLTVT.

V and J are TRBV28 and TRBJ1-2; possible D gene TRBD1, 5 bases. V was pared by 3 bases and J by 8 bases, with 13 bases between. Germline V gives CDR1 MDHEN, CDR2 SYDVKM. There are 13 residues in the CDR3. CDR3: CASSFLGAVGYTF. The CDR3 DNA reads as TGTGCCAGCAGTTTTCTAGGGGCTGTCGGCTACACCTTC.

The genes are TRBV5-1 and TRBJ2-1, with a tentative D call TRBD1 (6 bases). The germline gives CDR1 SGHRS, CDR2 YFSETQ. Trimming took 4 bases from V and 3 from J, leaving 14 bases between them. The CDR3 runs 15 residues. CDR3 amino acids: CASSADSLDYNEQFF. CDR3 DNA: TGCGCCAGCAGCGCGGACAGTTTAGACTACAATGAGCAGTTCTTC.

The chain recombines TRBV15 with TRBJ1-4; 10 bases agree with TRBD1. The CDR3 consists of 18 residues. V lost 9 bases, J lost 1 base, and 14 bases stayed unmatched. CDR1 is LNHNV and CDR2 is YYDKDF in the germline V gene (reference sequence). The CDR3 region is CATRGDRGFLGTNEKLFF. The CDR3 DNA is TGTGCCACTAGAGGGGACAGGGGCTTCCTTGGAACTAATGAAAAACTGTTTTTT.

The J gene is TRBJ2-1, the V gene TRBV7-2, with 7 bases that match TRBD1. CDR1 is SGHTA and CDR2 is FQGNSA in the germline V gene. V lost 1 base to trimming and J lost 6 bases; unmatched junction nucleotides: 6. CDR3 length: 15 amino acids. CDR3 in DNA: TGTGCCAGCAGCTTAGGCGTGACAGGGAGCAATGAGCAGTTCTTC. Encoded protein: CASSLGVTGSNEQFF.

V and J are TRBV7-9 and TRBJ2-1, with TRBD1 identical over 7 bases. The germline V gene has CDR1 SEHNR and CDR2 FQNEAQ (reference sequence). The V gene end was trimmed by 5 bases and the J gene end by 4 bases; junction bases not matched to a gene: 8. The CDR3 has 15 residues. The CDR3 reads CASSPRGSFYNEQFF. CDR3 DNA sequence: TGTGCCAGCAGCCCCAGGGGGTCCTTTTACAATGAGCAGTTCTTC.

The J gene is TRBJ2-3, the V gene TRBV4-2, with D maybe TRBD2 (6 bases). The V end was cut by 1 base, the J end by 6 bases, with 14 bases between. The CDR3 spans 15 residues. Germline CDR1 and CDR2: LGHNA and YNFKEQ. CDR3 nucleotide sequence: TGTGCCAGCAGCCAAGGCGGTCCGGGGAGGGATACGCAGTATTTT. This encodes CASSQGGPGRDTQYF.

The J gene is TRBJ2-2, the V gene TRBV5-4, with TRBD1 matching 7 bases. V trimming: 4 bases; J trimming: 2 bases; junction bases outside the gene matches: 5. From germline, CDR1 is SGHNT and CDR2 YYREEE (reference sequence). The CDR3 has 15 residues. DNA of the CDR3: TGTGCCAGCAGCCGGGACAGAGATAACACCGGGGAGCTGTTTTTT. This gives the protein CASSRDRDNTGELFF.

The genes are TRBV5-1 and TRBJ2-1, with TRBD1 matching 7 bases. V lost 7 bases and J lost 6; bases outside the gene matches: 7. Per the germline V gene, CDR1 is SGHRS and CDR2 is YFSETQ. This CDR3 has 13 amino acids. The CDR3 DNA is TGCGCCAGCTCCGGGGACAGCTTCAATGAGCAGTTCTTC. Residues: CASSGDSFNEQFF.

V and J are TRBV6-6 and TRBJ2-2; TRBD1 matches at 10 bases. Losses at the gene ends were 5 bases for V and 6 bases for J; bases not matched to a gene: 3. CDR3 length equals 14 residues. CDR1 is MNHNY and CDR2 is SVGAGI in the germline V gene (reference sequence). CDR3 DNA sequence: TGTGCCAGCAGTCAGACAGGGGGCCCCGGGGAGCTGTTTTTT. Encoded protein: CASSQTGGPGELFF.

This sequence joins TRBV30 and TRBJ2-3, with 9 bases matching TRBD1. The CDR3 loop spans 15 amino acids. CDR1 and CDR2 (germline): GTSNPN, SVGIG (reference sequence). V lost 2 bases, J lost 4 bases, and 7 bases stayed unmatched. The CDR3 sequence is CAWSITGGSPDTQYF. The CDR3 DNA reads TGTGCCTGGAGTATTACAGGGGGCTCCCCAGATACGCAGTATTTT.

This chain joins TRBV6-1 and TRBJ1-5; possible D gene TRBD1, 6 bases. Germline CDR1 is MNHNS and CDR2 is SASEGT. This CDR3 contains 14 residues. Trimming cost V 6 bases and J 4 bases, with 13 bases left between them. The CDR3 sequence: CASSQDRSNQPQHF. The CDR3 region has the DNA TGTGCCAGCAGCCAAGACAGGTCGAATCAGCCCCAGCATTTT.

The V call is TRBV28, the J call TRBJ1-6, with TRBD1 identical over 10 bases. V lost 9 bases, J lost 10 bases, and 3 bases stayed unmatched. CDR1 MDHEN and CDR2 SYDVKM come from the germline V gene. The CDR3 has 12 residues. CDR3 sequence: CASTTGGSPLHF. CDR3 in DNA: TGTGCCAGTACGACAGGGGGCTCACCCCTCCACTTT.

V usage is TRBV19 and J usage is TRBJ1-5, with D perhaps TRBD1 (6 bases). CDR3 length: 13 residues. V was trimmed by 8 bases and J by 4 bases, leaving 12 bases between them. Germline CDR1 reads LNHDA; CDR2 reads SQIVND (reference sequence). The CDR3 here is CASLDRLNQPQHF. The CDR3 bases are TGTGCCAGTTTGGACAGACTAAATCAGCCCCAGCATTTT.

V and J are TRBV7-9 and TRBJ1-1; maybe TRBD1 (6 bases). Per the germline V gene, CDR1 is SEHNR and CDR2 is FQNEAQ (reference sequence). The CDR3 contains 15 residues. With 3 bases removed from V and 8 bases from J, the gap between germline ends came to 19 bases. The CDR3 sequence: CASSLGAGGSREAFF. The CDR3, as DNA: TGTGCCAGCAGCTTGGGGGCAGGTGGGAGCCGGGAAGCTTTCTTT.

The gene calls are TRBV7-2 and TRBJ1-2; TRBD1 is a possible D gene (5 bases). The CDR3 length is 15 residues. Germline V gene lookup returns CDR1 SGHTA and CDR2 FQGNSA. V was shortened by 5 bases and J by 4 bases, with 17 bases between the two germline ends. CDR3 nucleotide sequence: TGTGCCAGCAGCAAAGGGGAGGGGCCGTTCTATGGCTACACCTTC. Its translation is CASSKGEGPFYGYTF.

This chain links TRBV7-3 with TRBJ2-2; 7 bases fit TRBD2. There are 14 residues in the CDR3. Germline values: CDR1 SGHTA, CDR2 FQGTGA. The trim removed 11 bases at V and 3 bases at J, leaving 9 bases unmatched. CDR3 nucleotide sequence: TGTGCCTCCCAGGCTGGGGGGGACACCGGGGAGCTGTTTTTT. Its translation is CASQAGGDTGELFF.

This rearrangement joins TRBV11-2 to TRBJ1-2; unclear D gene. V was pared by 5 bases and J by 6 bases, with 13 bases between. The CDR3 covers 13 residues. In germline, CDR1 is SGHAT, CDR2 FQNNGV. This chain's CDR3 is CASSQTEAHGYTF. The CDR3 DNA reads TGTGCCAGCAGCCAGACGGAGGCTCATGGCTACACCTTC.

This clone has only one observation. The genes are TRBV6-6 and TRBJ2-1; D call uncertain. This CDR3 spans 16 amino acids. Germline assignment: CDR1 MNHNY and CDR2 SVGAGI (reference sequence). Trimming cost V 2 bases and J 4 bases, with 15 bases left between them. CDR3 coding DNA: TGTGCCAGCAGTTACGGCTGGGTGAGGAGTTACAATGAGCAGTTCTTC. Protein product: CASSYGWVRSYNEQFF.

The chain couples TRBV4-1 to TRBJ2-5, with TRBD1 matching over 11 bases. Germline lookup yields CDR1 MGHRA and CDR2 YSYEKL. Trimming took 4 bases from V and 5 from J; bases not matched to a gene: 9. CDR3 length: 16 amino acids. The DNA of the CDR3 is TGCGCCAGCAGCCCCCGGGACAGGGGGGGTAGGGAGACCCAGTACTTC. This translates into CASSPRDRGGRETQYF.

The J gene is TRBJ1-3, the V gene TRBV7-2; D remains unclear. The CDR3 consists of 19 residues. In germline, CDR1 is SGHTA, CDR2 FQGNSA. The ends were cut back, 1 base at V and 0 bases at J, with 19 bases in the middle. The chain's CDR3 is CASSLVGTGSYYSGNTIYF. The CDR3 bases are TGTGCCAGCAGCTTAGTTGGCACTGGATCTTACTACTCTGGAAACACCATATATTTT.

V and J are TRBV7-8 and TRBJ2-7; 10 bases are shared with TRBD2. J was trimmed by 3 bases and V by 1 base; bases with no gene match: 0. Germline CDR1 and CDR2: SGHVS and FQNEAQ. This CDR3 is built from 14 residues. This CDR3 is CASSLGLAGYEQYF. DNA of the CDR3: TGTGCCAGCAGCTTAGGACTAGCGGGCTACGAGCAGTACTTC.

The chain uses TRBV5-1 and TRBJ1-2; 9 bases are shared with TRBD1. The CDR3 length is 15 residues. From germline, CDR1 is SGHRS and CDR2 YFSETQ. V lost 2 bases, J lost 7 bases, and 9 bases stayed unmatched. The CDR3 here is CASSLEMGQGSGYTF. CDR3 DNA sequence: TGCGCCAGCAGCTTAGAAATGGGACAGGGAAGTGGCTACACCTTC.

J is TRBJ1-2 and V is TRBV5-6, with D unclear. V was pared by 1 base and J by 8 bases, with 9 bases between. CDR3 length equals 12 residues. Germline assignment: CDR1 SGHDT and CDR2 YYEEEE. CDR3 region: CASSLYWEGYTF. CDR3 nucleotides: TGTGCCAGCAGCTTGTACTGGGAGGGCTACACCTTC.